The 9 T cell receptor beta chains below come from one sample, sequenced in a study of CD8 T cells in ankylosing spondylitis. Study observations and caveats: Blood from ankylosing spondylitis patients appeared to carry a characteristic roughly eight-variant TCR beta motif.

No antigens are known for them. TCRdb processed the 5' RACE reads anew with MiXCR; each CDR3 protein has one entry. The sample includes about 200,000 distinct CDR3 sequences, just under 7.5% of them seen just once. The sequenced sample was blood, either unsorted or a sorted T cell fraction (not recorded which). The source of these receptors is a male donor with ankylosing spondylitis.

Only a few counts were recorded for this clonotype. V usage is TRBV7-2 and J usage is TRBJ2-1; no firm D call. Germline V CDR1 and CDR2: SGHTA, FQGNSA. V lost 1 base to trimming and J lost 4 bases, with 8 bases between them. This CDR3 spans 14 amino acids. The CDR3 DNA reads as TGTGCCAGCAGCTTAGTGAGTGGATACAATGAGCAGTTCTTC. Its translation: CASSLVSGYNEQFF.

The rearrangement uses TRBV19 and TRBJ2-1; 9 positions agree with TRBD2. V shed 6 bases and J 3 bases; nucleotides not matched to a gene: 6. There are 15 residues in the CDR3. Germline CDR1 and CDR2: LNHDA and SQIVND (reference sequence). The CDR3 is CASRETSGVYNEQFF. The CDR3 nucleotides are TGTGCCAGTAGGGAGACTAGCGGTGTCTACAATGAGCAGTTCTTC.

This clonotype was found many times. The rearrangement links TRBV20-1 to TRBJ1-1; 9 nucleotides align to TRBD1. Per the germline V gene, CDR1 is DFQATT and CDR2 is SNEGSKA (reference sequence). The CDR3 sequence is 12 residues long. The J segment lost 10 bases and the V segment lost 3 bases, leaving 6 bases of the junction unmatched. As DNA, the CDR3 is TGCAGTGCTAGGCCCGGGACAGGGAGAGCTTTCTTT. Residues: CSARPGTGRAFF.

Ten or more counts support this clonotype. This chain connects TRBV4-3 to TRBJ2-2, with D uncertain. The CDR3 loop spans 13 amino acids. The germline V gene has CDR1 LGHNA and CDR2 YSLEER. V was trimmed by 5 bases and J by 6 bases, leaving 10 bases between them. As DNA, the CDR3 is TGCGCCAGCAGCATTACAAAAGCCGGGGAGCTGTTTTTT. Amino acids: CASSITKAGELFF.

This clonotype was picked up many times. V is TRBV4-2 and J is TRBJ1-1, with TRBD1 as a possible D gene (6 bases). This CDR3 is built from 16 residues. Germline CDR1 and CDR2: LGHNA and YNFKEQ. Trimming took off 0 bases at V and 0 bases at J, with 11 bases between the two ends. DNA for the CDR3: TGTGCCAGCAGCCAAGATCCGGGGGCTCTGAACACTGAAGCTTTCTTT. Translated: CASSQDPGALNTEAFF.

The genes are TRBV4-3 and TRBJ2-6; the match to TRBD1 covers 8 bases. Germline loops: CDR1 LGHNA, CDR2 YSLEER. The CDR3 contains 16 residues. The V and J ends lost 4 bases and 2 bases, in that order; junction bases with no gene match: 4. CDR3 nucleotides: TGCGCCAGCAGCCGGTTGACAGGGGCTGGGGCCAACGTCCTGACTTTC. Encoded protein: CASSRLTGAGANVLTF.

This chain uses TRBV27 with TRBJ1-2; TRBD1 matches 7 bases. The CDR3 spans 15 residues. Trimming took 5 bases from V and 2 from J; bases not matched to a gene: 8. The germline CDR1 and CDR2 sequences are MNHEY and SMNVEV (reference sequence). The CDR3, as DNA: TGTGCCAGCAGTGCATGGGGACAGCCAAACTATGGCTACACCTTC. Translating gives CASSAWGQPNYGYTF.

Ten or more counts support this clonotype. The chain has TRBV28 and TRBJ2-2; D unclear. The CDR3 runs to 12 residues. Germline-derived CDR1 and CDR2 are MDHEN and SYDVKM. The germline V and J ends were trimmed by 6 bases and 7 bases, with 9 bases remaining between them. The CDR3, as DNA: TGTGCCAGCAGACTCATAGTCGGGGAGCTGTTTTTT. Its translation is CASRLIVGELFF.

There are many counts of this clonotype. V is TRBV29-1 and J is TRBJ1-1, with D unclear. This CDR3 contains 11 residues. V lost 3 bases and J lost 4, with 6 bases in between. The germline V gene has CDR1 SQVTM and CDR2 ANQGSEA. CDR3 coding DNA: TGCAGCGTTGATCCGGGCACTGAAGCTTTCTTT. Its protein product is CSVDPGTEAFF.